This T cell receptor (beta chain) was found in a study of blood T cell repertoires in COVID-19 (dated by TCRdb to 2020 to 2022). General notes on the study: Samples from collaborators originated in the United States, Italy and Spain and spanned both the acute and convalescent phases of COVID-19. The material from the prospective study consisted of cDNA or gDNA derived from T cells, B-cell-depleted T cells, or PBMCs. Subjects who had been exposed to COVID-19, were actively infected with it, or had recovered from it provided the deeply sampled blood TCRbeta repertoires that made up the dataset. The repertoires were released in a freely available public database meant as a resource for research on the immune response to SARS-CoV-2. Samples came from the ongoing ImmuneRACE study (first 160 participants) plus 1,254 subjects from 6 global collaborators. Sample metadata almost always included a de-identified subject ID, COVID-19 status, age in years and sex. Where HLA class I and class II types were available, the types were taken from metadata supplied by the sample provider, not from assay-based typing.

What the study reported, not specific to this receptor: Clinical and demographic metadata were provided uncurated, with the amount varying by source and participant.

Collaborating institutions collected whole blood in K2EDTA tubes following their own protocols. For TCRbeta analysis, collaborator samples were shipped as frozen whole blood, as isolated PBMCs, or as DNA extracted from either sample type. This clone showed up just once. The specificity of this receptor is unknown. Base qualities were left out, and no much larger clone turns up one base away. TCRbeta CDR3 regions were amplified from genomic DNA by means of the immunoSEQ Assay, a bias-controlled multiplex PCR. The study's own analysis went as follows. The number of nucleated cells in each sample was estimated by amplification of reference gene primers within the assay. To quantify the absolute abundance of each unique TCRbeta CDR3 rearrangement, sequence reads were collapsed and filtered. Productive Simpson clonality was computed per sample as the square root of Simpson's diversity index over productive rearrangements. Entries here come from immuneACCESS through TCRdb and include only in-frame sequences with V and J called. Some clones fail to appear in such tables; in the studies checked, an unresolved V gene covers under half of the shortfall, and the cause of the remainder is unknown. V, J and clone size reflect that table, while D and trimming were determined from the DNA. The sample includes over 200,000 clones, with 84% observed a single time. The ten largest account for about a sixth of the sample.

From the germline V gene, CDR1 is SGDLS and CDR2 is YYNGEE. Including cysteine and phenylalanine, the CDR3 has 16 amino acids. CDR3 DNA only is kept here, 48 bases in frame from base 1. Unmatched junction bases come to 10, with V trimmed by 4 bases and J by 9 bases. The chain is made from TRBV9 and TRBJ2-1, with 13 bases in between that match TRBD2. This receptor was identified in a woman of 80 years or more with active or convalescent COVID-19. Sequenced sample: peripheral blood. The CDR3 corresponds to CASSTTGLAGEVEQFF. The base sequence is TGTGCCAGCAGCACAACAGGACTAGCGGGAGAGGTTGAGCAGTTCTTC.